What follows are 2 T cell receptor beta chains derived from one specimen sequenced in a study of blood T cell repertoires in COVID-19. Using immunoSEQ multiplex PCR, the repertoire was profiled, and TCRdb retains in-frame clones only, with some absent. The sample consists of approximately 50,000 clones, around 85% of them appearing once. Specimen: peripheral blood. The receptors here all came from a man in his 60s with acute or convalescent COVID-19.

The rearrangement links TRBV30 to TRBJ2-1, with D perhaps matching TRBD2 (5 bases). The CDR3 covers 13 residues. V was pared by 4 bases and J by 6 bases, with 13 bases between. CDR1 is GTSNPN and CDR2 is SVGIG in the germline V gene (reference sequence). The DNA of the CDR3 is TGTGCCTGGAACCTAAACGGGGTCAATGAGCAGTTCTTC. Translating gives CAWNLNGVNEQFF.

This clone was observed a few times. The rearrangement uses TRBV20-1 and TRBJ2-7, with D possibly TRBD2 on 5 matching bases. Germline V gene sequence: CDR1 DFQATT, CDR2 SNEGSKA (reference sequence). Trimming removed 3 bases at V and 3 bases at J, with 9 bases between. The CDR3 extends over 12 amino acids. CDR3 loop: CSASTRDYEQYF. CDR3 coding DNA: TGCAGTGCTAGTACTAGGGACTACGAGCAGTACTTC.